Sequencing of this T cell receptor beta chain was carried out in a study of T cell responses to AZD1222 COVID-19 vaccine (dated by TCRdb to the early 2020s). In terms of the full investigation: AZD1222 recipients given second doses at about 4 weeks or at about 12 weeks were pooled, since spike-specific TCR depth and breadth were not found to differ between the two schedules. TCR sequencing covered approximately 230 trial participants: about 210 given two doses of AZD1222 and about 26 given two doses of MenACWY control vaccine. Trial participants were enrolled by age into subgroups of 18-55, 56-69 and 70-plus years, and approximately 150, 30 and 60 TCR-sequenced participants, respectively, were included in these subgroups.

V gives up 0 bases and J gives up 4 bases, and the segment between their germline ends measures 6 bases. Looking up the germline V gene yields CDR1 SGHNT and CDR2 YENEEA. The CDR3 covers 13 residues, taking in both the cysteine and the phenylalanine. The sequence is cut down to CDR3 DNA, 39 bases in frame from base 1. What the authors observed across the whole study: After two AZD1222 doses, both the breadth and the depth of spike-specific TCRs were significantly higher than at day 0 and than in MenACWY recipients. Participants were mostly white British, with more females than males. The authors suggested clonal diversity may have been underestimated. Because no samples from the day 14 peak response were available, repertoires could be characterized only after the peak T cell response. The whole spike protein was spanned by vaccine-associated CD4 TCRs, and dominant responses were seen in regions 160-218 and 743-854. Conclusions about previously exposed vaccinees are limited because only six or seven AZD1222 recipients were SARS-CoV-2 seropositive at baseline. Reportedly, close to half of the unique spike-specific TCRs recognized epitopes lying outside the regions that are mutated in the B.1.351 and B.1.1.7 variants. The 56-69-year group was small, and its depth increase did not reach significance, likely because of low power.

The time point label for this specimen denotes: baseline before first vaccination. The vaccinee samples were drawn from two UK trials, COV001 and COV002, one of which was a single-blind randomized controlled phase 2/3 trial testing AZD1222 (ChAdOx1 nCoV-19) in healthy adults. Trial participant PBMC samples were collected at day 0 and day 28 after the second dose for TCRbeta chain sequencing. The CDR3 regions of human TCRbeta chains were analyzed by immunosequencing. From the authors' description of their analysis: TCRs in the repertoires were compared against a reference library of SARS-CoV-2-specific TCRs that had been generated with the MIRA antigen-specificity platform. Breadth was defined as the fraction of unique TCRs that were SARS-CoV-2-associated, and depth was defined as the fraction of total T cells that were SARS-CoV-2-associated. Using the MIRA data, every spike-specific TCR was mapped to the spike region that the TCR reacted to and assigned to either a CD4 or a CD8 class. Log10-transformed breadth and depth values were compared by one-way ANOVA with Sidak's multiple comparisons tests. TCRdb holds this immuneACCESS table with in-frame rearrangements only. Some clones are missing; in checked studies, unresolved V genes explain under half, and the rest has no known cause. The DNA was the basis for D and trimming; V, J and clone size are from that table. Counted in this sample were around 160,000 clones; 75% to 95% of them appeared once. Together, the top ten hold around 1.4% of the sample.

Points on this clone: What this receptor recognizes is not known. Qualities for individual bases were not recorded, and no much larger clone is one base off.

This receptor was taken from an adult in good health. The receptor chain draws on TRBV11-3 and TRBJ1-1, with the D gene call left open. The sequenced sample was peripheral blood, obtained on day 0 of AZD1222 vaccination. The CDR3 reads CASSLDMSTEAFF. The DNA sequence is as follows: TGTGCCAGCAGCTTAGATATGTCCACTGAAGCTTTCTTT.